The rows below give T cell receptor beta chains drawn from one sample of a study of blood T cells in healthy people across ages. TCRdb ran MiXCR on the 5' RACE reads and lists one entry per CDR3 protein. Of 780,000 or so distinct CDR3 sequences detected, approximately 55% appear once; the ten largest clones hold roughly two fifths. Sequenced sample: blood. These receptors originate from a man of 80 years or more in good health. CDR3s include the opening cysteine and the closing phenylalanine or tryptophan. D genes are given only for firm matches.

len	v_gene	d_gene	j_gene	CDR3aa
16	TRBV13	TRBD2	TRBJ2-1	CASSSRSGISYNEQFF
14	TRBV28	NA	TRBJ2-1	CASSPLLGAGEQFF
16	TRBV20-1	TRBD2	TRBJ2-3	CSAPLVLGLAQDTQYF
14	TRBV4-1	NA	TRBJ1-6	CASSQDLGGSPLHF
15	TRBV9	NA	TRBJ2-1	CASSGRLGGHNEQFF
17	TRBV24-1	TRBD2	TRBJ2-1	CATSDSGLAGFGNEQFF
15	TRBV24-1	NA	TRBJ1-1	CATSDGIGKGTEAFF
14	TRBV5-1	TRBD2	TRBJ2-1	CASSPGTSGNEQFF
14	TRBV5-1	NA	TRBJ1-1	CASSLEIMNTEAFF
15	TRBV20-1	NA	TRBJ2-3	CSARDGTTGVGYAYF
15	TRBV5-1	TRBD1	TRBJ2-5	CASSHPGTAQETQYF
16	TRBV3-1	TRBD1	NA	CASSLERTGKVEEQYF
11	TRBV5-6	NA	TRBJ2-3	CASSWGGQQYF
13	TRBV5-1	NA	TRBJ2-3	CASSFDLTRYAYF
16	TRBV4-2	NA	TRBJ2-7	CASSQALNGGVIEQYF
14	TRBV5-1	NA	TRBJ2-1	CASSLERVLTEQFF
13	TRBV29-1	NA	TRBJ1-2	CSVGEGINYGYTF
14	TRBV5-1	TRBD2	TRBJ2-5	CASRNSGSGETQYF
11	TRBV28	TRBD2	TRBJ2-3	CASRGWRGEYF
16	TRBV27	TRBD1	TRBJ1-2	CASSSPGTGGFYGYTF
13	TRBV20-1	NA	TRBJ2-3	CSARPPNTDTQYF
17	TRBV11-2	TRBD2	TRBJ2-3	CASSPTGLAGVGDTQYF
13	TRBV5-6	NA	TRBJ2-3	CASSGLATDTQYF
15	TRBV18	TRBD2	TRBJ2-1	CASSSQTSGYNEQFF
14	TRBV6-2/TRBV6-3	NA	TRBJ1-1	CASSWSTPNNEAFF
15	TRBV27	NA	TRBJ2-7	CASSLSPAGFYEQYF
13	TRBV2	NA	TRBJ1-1	CASRETGTTEAFF
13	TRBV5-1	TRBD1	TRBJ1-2	CASSVQGYYGYTF
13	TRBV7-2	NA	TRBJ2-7	CASSQTNGYEQYF
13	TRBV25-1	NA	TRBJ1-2	CASTRGLGYGYTF
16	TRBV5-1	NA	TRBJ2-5	CASSLYPGSIRETQYF
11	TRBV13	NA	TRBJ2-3	CASFRTDTQYF
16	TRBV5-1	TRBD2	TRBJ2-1	CASSLISGSFYNEQFF
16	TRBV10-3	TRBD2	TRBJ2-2	CAISATSGSATGELFF
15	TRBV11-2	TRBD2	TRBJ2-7	CASSILAMFSDEQYF
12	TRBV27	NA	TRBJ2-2	CASSLSGWELFF
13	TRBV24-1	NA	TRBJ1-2	CATSADRTDGYTF
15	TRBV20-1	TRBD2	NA	CSARDLGLATHEQYF
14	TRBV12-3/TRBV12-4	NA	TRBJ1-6	CASSPDRNNSPLHF
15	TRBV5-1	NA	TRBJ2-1	CASSVSGQQYNEQFF
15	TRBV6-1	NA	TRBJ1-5	CASSETQGWNQPQHF
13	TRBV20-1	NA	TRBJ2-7	CSPDRTYSYEQYF
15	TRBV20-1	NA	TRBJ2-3	CSASPGAGGHRYAYF
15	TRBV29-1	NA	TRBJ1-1	CSVEPPDRLNTEAFF
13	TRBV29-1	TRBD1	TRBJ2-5	CSVVPGGVETQYF
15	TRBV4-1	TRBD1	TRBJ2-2	CASSRTGGTTGELFF